This T cell receptor beta chain derives from a study of graft-versus-host responses after intestinal transplantation. Across the whole study: Grafts that recipients had were multivisceral, liver-intestinal, or isolated intestinal transplants. For approximately three years after anti-thymocyte globulin induction, all recipients took tacrolimus and steroids. Study-level findings and limits: Recipient-marrow GvH clones were detected, some having first appeared in ileum or blood. Allograft clonal ratios (graft-versus-host to host-versus-graft) were high in patients who had graft-donor T cell macrochimerism.

Concerning this clone: Its antigen is as yet unknown.

Produced via immunoSEQ multiplex PCR; TCRdb's table is partial and in-frame only. Of tens of thousands of clones listed, about 90% are singletons. The germline CDR1 and CDR2 sequences are SQVTM and ANQGSEA. The CDR3 runs 15 residues. The V end lost 6 bases, the J end lost 7 bases, and 22 bases lay between the germline ends. The sequence was collected from a human donor who received an intestinal transplant. This sequence joins TRBV29-1 and TRBJ2-1; possibly TRBD1 for D (6 bases). Sample: unstimulated CD8+ T cells sorted from spleen or lymph node cells, taken before intestinal transplant. CDR3: CSVSTGQGRWNEQFF. The CDR3 coding sequence is TGCAGCGTGAGCACCGGGCAGGGGCGATGGAATGAGCAGTTCTTC.